A selection of T cell receptor beta chains follows, all from one sample in a study of control samples from healthy donors and cancer patients. The method was immunoSEQ multiplex PCR; TCRdb's version includes in-frame clones alone and lacks a portion of them. Counted here are fewer than 200,000 clones, roughly 90% occurring once; the ten biggest clones make up 12%. Sequenced sample: blood. The receptors come from a man under 40 in good health. The CDR3 runs from the conserved cysteine through the conserved F or W. A D gene is named only where the DNA matches it firmly.

d_call	j_call	v_call	cdr3_aa
.	TRBJ2-7	TRBV3-1/TRBV3-2	CASSPFFPGEQYF
.	TRBJ2-3	TRBV23-1	CASRHLDRDSECDTQYF
.	TRBJ2-5	TRBV5-4	CASSLKETQYF
.	TRBJ1-3	TRBV5-8	CASSLGEISTIYF
TRBD2	TRBJ2-1	TRBV4-3	CASSQGTGGIMNEQFF
.	TRBJ2-3	TRBV7-8	CASSLADPTDTQYF
.	TRBJ2-1	TRBV3-1/TRBV3-2	CASTRGSGLSSYNEQFF
.	TRBJ2-1	TRBV4-1	CASSQGNNEQFF
.	TRBJ1-4	TRBV4-1	CASSHPQGRGIATNEKLFF
.	TRBJ1-1	TRBV14	CASSQGFRTEAFF
.	TRBJ1-2	TRBV21-1	CASRPGGQVGVRDYGYTF
TRBD2	TRBJ2-3	TRBV7-2	CASEAGGRDTQYF
TRBD2	TRBJ2-1	TRBV28	CASSQRLAGGSDEQFF
.	TRBJ1-2	TRBV5-6	CASSFATDVLHTF
.	TRBJ1-3	TRBV28	CASTADWQGNTIYF
TRBD2	TRBJ2-1	TRBV10-3	CAAGRLADGLNEQFF
.	TRBJ2-3	TRBV20-1	CSASPPGASTDTQYF